This entry concerns a single T cell receptor beta chain. The antigen is unknown. V lost 5 bases and J 2 bases, leaving 10 bases between the germline ends. CDR3 length: 14 residues. Germline CDR1 and CDR2: LNHDA and SQIVND (reference sequence). Using its own MiXCR run on the reads, TCRdb lists one record per CDR3 protein. The data hold tens of thousands of distinct CDR3 sequences, with around half observed a single time. The source of the sample is a study of T cell repertoires in cytomegalovirus infection. Turning to the study itself: Epitope selection comprised recently identified HLA-C-restricted CMV epitopes and well-studied HLA-B-restricted CMV epitopes. In public TCR beta signatures, there were indications of both CMV infection and matching HLA type.

Regarding the study as a whole: Summed public TCR beta family frequency identified CMV carriers bearing the relevant HLA. Within the response measured ex vivo, HLA-C-restricted CMV-specific TCR beta clonotypes were dominant.

The sequence came from a human donor in good health (CMV status not recorded). Some clones in this sample may be carry-over from other donors' samples. This sequence joins TRBV19 and TRBJ1-5; D may be TRBD1 (5 bases). Material: CD8+ T cells from cultured PBMCs, obtained from culture after CMV antigen stimulation. The chain's CDR3 is CASSPSGGNQPQHF. The CDR3 region has the DNA TGTGCCAGTAGTCCCTCGGGGGGCAATCAGCCCCAGCATTTT.